Detailed here is one T cell receptor (beta chain). Sequencing used immunoSEQ multiplex PCR; TCRdb keeps in-frame clones, though not all of them. Among 80,000 to 90,000 clones listed, 85% to 90% were seen once. This specimen belongs to a study of blood T cell repertoires in COVID-19. The CDR3 is made up of 12 amino acids. Germline trimming cut 6 bases from V and 7 bases from J; bases unmatched to any gene: 4. The chain employs TRBV12-3 or TRBV12-4 and TRBJ1-2, with 8 bases that match TRBD1. Sequenced input: peripheral blood. The TCR was taken from a man aged 40-49 years with acute or convalescent COVID-19. The CDR3, as DNA: TGTGCCAGCAGCAGGACAGGGTTTGGCTACACCTTC. Protein sequence: CASSRTGFGYTF.